This T cell receptor beta chain came from a study of cytomegalovirus exposure and HLA in healthy donors. It was with 60 Vbeta and 13 Jbeta primers that the PCR ran. Some clones are missing from TCRdb's copy, which holds only in-frame ones; the method was immunoSEQ multiplex PCR. The sample carries about 150,000 clones, approximately 80% recorded once. The V end lost 3 bases, the J end lost 2 bases, and 10 bases lay between the germline ends. The germline CDR1 and CDR2 sequences are MNHNS and SASEGT. The CDR3 loop spans 14 amino acids. Points from the study as a whole: The authors listed some 150 TCR beta chains as cytomegalovirus-associated. It was reported that TCR beta sequences correctly inferred the HLA-A and HLA-B alleles for most subjects.

The donors comprised healthy bone marrow donors. In nominal health when sampled, donors likely had unrecorded immune exposures nonetheless. This clone was observed a handful of times. Its antigen remains unidentified. This TCR was recovered from a woman aged 40-49 years in good health and CMV-seronegative. Sequenced material: PBMCs. This chain joins TRBV6-1 and TRBJ1-1, with D perhaps matching TRBD1 (6 bases). In nucleotides, the CDR3 is TGTGCCAGCAGTGATAGGGACATTAACACTGAAGCTTTCTTT. Translation gives CASSDRDINTEAFF.